The clone carrying this T cell receptor beta chain was recorded only once. Random hexamers primed reverse transcription of 0.5 to 1 ug RNA. The amplification used immunoSEQ multiplex PCR on TCR beta CDR3; it spanned 54 Vbeta and 13 Jbeta. TCRdb passed the immunoSEQ multiplex PCR reads through MiXCR, listing each CDR3 protein once. The sample carries about 180,000 distinct CDR3 sequences, approximately 94% recorded once. These data originate in a study of CD8 T cells in Susac syndrome. High-throughput TCR beta sequencing covered peripheral CD8+ and CD4+ T cells. The patients serving as multiple sclerosis controls were treatment-naive. They had stable or active relapsing-remitting disease and fulfilled revised McDonald criteria. Bulk CD8+ and CD4+ cells came from magnetic negative isolation; CD8+ TEMRA by FACS. The sequenced sample consisted of CD4+ T cells from PBMCs. The sequence was collected from a human donor with multiple sclerosis.

The CDR3 bases are TGTGCCAGCAGCGGGGGGACAACAAGATATGGCTACACCTTC. Translation: CASSGGTTRYGYTF. The chain joins TRBV5-4 to TRBJ1-2; a possible D gene is TRBD1 (6 bases). The CDR3 is 14 amino acids. Germline lookup yields CDR1 SGHNT and CDR2 YYREEE (reference sequence). Trimming shortened V by 4 bases and J by 5 bases, and 15 bases separated the two germline ends.